This section outlines one TCR beta chain sequence together with its context. What it recognizes is unknown. The investigators amplified TCR beta CDR3 regions from RNA transcripts. During a first-round RT-PCR of the TCR CDR3, the HTBI primer set was used. TCRdb processed the multiplex PCR reads anew with MiXCR; each CDR3 protein has one entry. This table holds 550,000 to 700,000 distinct CDR3 sequences, 35% to 55% found once. This CDR3 region has 14 residues. V gave up 5 bases and J gave up 3 bases; unmatched junction bases: 7. Germline V gene data show CDR1 as SGHRS and CDR2 as YFSETQ. Exclusions: uncontrolled infection, other autoimmune disease, pregnancy, lactation. Clinical symptoms, serum thyroxine and TRAb, thyroid ultrasound and orbital computed tomography were used for the diagnoses. The data originate from a study of T cells in Graves' hyperthyroidism and ophthalmopathy. Study-wide results and limits: In the blood, most expanded thyroid clonotypes above 0.001 appeared as well.

The sequencing input was peripheral blood or thyroid tissue (not recorded which). This receptor was identified in an adult woman with Graves' disease, either hyperthyroidism or ophthalmopathy (not recorded which). The chain uses TRBV5-1 and TRBJ1-1; 7 positions agree with TRBD1. CDR3 DNA: TGCGCCAGCAGACCCGGGACAGCTGACACTGAAGCTTTCTTT. Its translation: CASRPGTADTEAFF.